Detailed here is one T cell receptor beta chain. The table lists this clonotype with a few counts. Its cognate antigen has yet to be identified. There are no base qualities to consult, and no much larger clone falls within one base. The sample belongs to a study of human T cells and chemical hapten exposure (TCRdb year 2021). About the full investigation: For sensitization, 2% DPC in acetone was applied to an approximately 2 cm by approximately 2 cm area of upper inner arm skin. Throughout the roughly 26-week study period, patients were also given weekly therapeutic DPC doses on the scalp. Patch testing was performed on the upper back with Finn chambers containing 0.01% DPC, and the patch tests were scored after 6 days according to International Contact Dermatitis Research Group standards. The patient cohort, mostly female, included alopecia areata with under or over 50% scalp involvement, alopecia totalis and alopecia universalis. Libraries were pooled for sequencing, and variation in per-sample TCR yields was attributed mainly to small differences in library volumes within the pool. In alopecia patients, the study followed how the peripheral blood TCR repertoire changed in vivo over primary and secondary sensitization to diphenylcyclopropenone (DPC), a hapten. Blood samples were taken from patients before sensitization (week 0) and at 2, 6 and about 24 weeks after DPC sensitization. Blood for TCR sequencing was provided by twenty-nine alopecia patients at one to four time points (pre-sensitization, 2, 6 and 24 weeks).

The receptor library was made with RACE. Data came from a NextSeq 500. Library preparation attached unique molecular identifiers to individual cDNA molecules for quantitative, reproducible TCR counting. Both TCR alpha and TCR beta chains were sequenced from each blood RNA sample. The paper's processing steps were these. A median of roughly 99,000 TCRs per sample was observed, with a range of 23,224 to 690,600. The Decombinator software suite was used to annotate V, J and CDR3 in the TCR reads. For PS versus PT1 abundance plots, all samples were subsampled to the same number of TCRs (28,000). Expanded TCRs were defined as absent before sensitization and observed at least eight times at the 2-week time point. Starting from the raw public reads, TCRdb applied fastp trimming at Q25, assembled clones with MiXCR and retained in-frame beta chains. Under each unique CDR3 protein, matching rows form one entry showing the most common genes and DNA. The authors' filters were not applied to this entry. In this sample the table shows roughly 360,000 distinct CDR3 sequences, around 5% of which occur a single time. Clones ranked in the top ten supply under 2.5% of the sample.

The research as a whole found: All patients had alopecia, a presumed autoimmune disease, so their immune response might differ from that of healthy individuals. The number of TCRs above 1 in 1000 frequency did not change with DPC sensitization; there was no evidence of global repertoire structure alterations. Patch test score was positively correlated with the number of PT1 expanded TCRs, with significance at thresholds 8, 16 and 32 but not at 4. Compared with pre-sensitization or healthy control sets, expanded TCRs formed significantly more large CDR3 similarity clusters, which is consistent with antigen-driven responses. Repeated subsampling changed both the strength of the expansion versus patch-test correlation and the threshold at which that correlation became significant.

V drops 2 bases and J drops 10 bases, leaving 12 bases in between. Including the terminal cysteine and phenylalanine, the CDR3 comprises 12 residues. Only the CDR3 part of the read is kept: 36 bases, read in frame from the first base. The time point label corresponds to: patch test 1, 2 weeks after DPC sensitization. The treatment or condition label, read with the paper, signifies: therapeutic diphenylcyclopropenone sensitization with weekly scalp DPC. Blood at each patch-test visit was drawn before the patch test was applied. Eligible patients were aged 18 to 70, diagnosed with alopecia, deemed suitable for DPC therapy, and excluded if pregnant. Total RNA was extracted from unfractionated whole blood collected in Tempus Blood RNA tubes.

The sample in question was whole blood, obtained in connection with sensitization to the hapten diphenylcyclopropenone (DPC). This receptor was taken from a woman in her 50s with alopecia areata. Some clones in this sample may be carry-over from other donors' samples. In this chain, TRBV12-3 or TRBV12-4 is recombined with TRBJ2-7; tentative D gene TRBD1, with 6 bases matching. CDR3 region: CASSLPLDSQYF. The DNA sequence reads TGTGCCAGCAGTTTACCCTTGGACAGTCAGTACTTC.